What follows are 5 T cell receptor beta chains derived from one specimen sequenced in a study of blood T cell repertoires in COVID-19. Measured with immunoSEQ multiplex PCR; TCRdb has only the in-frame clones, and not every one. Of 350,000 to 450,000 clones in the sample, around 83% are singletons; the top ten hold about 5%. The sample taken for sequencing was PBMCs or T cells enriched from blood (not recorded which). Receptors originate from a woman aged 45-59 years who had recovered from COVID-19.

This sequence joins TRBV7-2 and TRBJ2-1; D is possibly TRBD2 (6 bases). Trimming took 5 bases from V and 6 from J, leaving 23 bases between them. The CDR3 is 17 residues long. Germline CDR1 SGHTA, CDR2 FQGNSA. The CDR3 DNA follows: TGTGCCAGCAGCGGGTCCGTTCTTGGGGGGTTACGCAATGAGCAGTTCTTC. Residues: CASSGSVLGGLRNEQFF.

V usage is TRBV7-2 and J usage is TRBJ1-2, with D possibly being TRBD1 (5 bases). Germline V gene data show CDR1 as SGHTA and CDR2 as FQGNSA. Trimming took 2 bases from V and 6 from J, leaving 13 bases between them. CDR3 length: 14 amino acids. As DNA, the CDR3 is TGTGCCAGCAGCTTACAGGGTTTGGTGAATGGCTACACCTTC. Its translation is CASSLQGLVNGYTF.

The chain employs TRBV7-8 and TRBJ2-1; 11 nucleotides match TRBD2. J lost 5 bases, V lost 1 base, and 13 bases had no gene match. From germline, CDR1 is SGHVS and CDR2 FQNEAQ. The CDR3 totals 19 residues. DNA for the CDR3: TGTGCCAGCAGCTTAGTAGCTAGCGGGGGGTCCCTAAAAAACAATGAGCAGTTCTTC. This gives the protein CASSLVASGGSLKNNEQFF.

CDR3 sequence: CASSLFSHNEKLFF. CDR3 bases: TGCGCCAGCAGCTTGTTTTCACATAATGAAAAACTGTTTTTT. V usage is TRBV5-1 and J usage is TRBJ1-4; D remains ambiguous. Per germline, CDR1 SGHRS and CDR2 YFSETQ. V dropped 1 base and J dropped 4 bases, with 8 bases sitting between them. The CDR3 is made up of 14 amino acids.

CDR3 sequence: CASNRDRGNTEAFF. The CDR3 DNA is TGTGCCAGCAACCGGGACAGGGGGAACACTGAAGCTTTCTTT. The rearrangement uses TRBV5-5 and TRBJ1-1; 10 nucleotides match TRBD1. The CDR3 has 14 residues. Looked up from germline, CDR1 is SGHKS and CDR2 is YYEKEE (reference sequence). V was pared by 6 bases and J by 1 base, with 3 bases of the junction left unmatched. The whole variable domain, remainder taken from reference TRBV5-5 and TRBJ1-1, is DAGVTQSPTHLIKTRGQQVTLRCSPISGHKSVSWYQQVLGQGPQFIFQYYEKEERGRGNFPDRFSARQFPNYSSELNVNALLLGDSALYLCASNRDRGNTEAFFGQGTRLTVV.